This TCR beta chain comes out of a study of cytomegalovirus exposure and HLA in healthy donors. Looking at the study overall: A later analysis reported the 90 to 150 validation repertoires used the same platform as the approximately 670 first-cohort repertoires. General study findings and limits: Some TCR beta chains (roughly 150 of them) were listed as cytomegalovirus-associated. Most sequenced TCRs were rare (though some public TCRs occurred in many donors).

Using immunoSEQ multiplex PCR, the repertoire was profiled, and TCRdb retains in-frame clones only, with some absent. The top ten hold 1.5% to 2% of the sample, which has fewer than 60,000 clones, 93% seen once. Trimming took 1 base from V and 1 from J, leaving 4 bases between them. There are 13 residues in the CDR3. Germline V gene lookup returns CDR1 SGHDT and CDR2 YYEEEE. This clone was detected a few times. Its antigen is not identified. The sample comprised PBMCs. The rearrangement uses TRBV5-6 and TRBJ2-3; D not certain. The source is a woman younger than 30 in good health and CMV-seropositive. CDR3 protein: CASSLSGTDTQYF. CDR3 in DNA: TGTGCCAGCAGCTTGAGCGGCACAGATACGCAGTATTTT.